This T cell receptor (beta chain) was identified during a study of cytomegalovirus exposure and HLA in healthy donors. Study information: The use of the same platform for the 95 to 150 validation repertoires and the 550 to 850 first-cohort repertoires was reported by a later analysis.

Germline V gene sequence: CDR1 MNHEY, CDR2 SMNVEV (reference sequence). With 2 bases clipped from V and 4 bases from J, the junction kept 13 bases outside the gene matches. CDR3 length equals 19 residues. Produced via immunoSEQ multiplex PCR; TCRdb's table is partial and in-frame only. This table has about 220,000 clones, about 89% appearing once. The table lists this clone with a count of one. The chain carries TRBV27 and TRBJ2-3; 12 bases line up with TRBD2. The receptor was derived from a woman aged 18-29 years in good health and CMV-seronegative. Sequenced sample: PBMCs. The CDR3 sequence: CASSLGTLAGGPWADTQYF. In DNA, the CDR3 is TGTGCCAGCAGTTTAGGGACTCTAGCGGGAGGGCCTTGGGCAGATACGCAGTATTTT.